Below, one T cell receptor (beta chain) is given with its context. This sample was included in a study of OX40 agonist ivuxolimab in advanced cancers. Study in general: In this cohort, patients received ivuxolimab, an agonistic anti-OX40 (CD134) antibody.

This CDR3 contains 14 residues. CDR1 is SGHRS and CDR2 is YFSETQ in the germline V gene. V shed 4 bases and J shed 2 bases, with 13 bases lying between them. Clones were read by immunoSEQ multiplex PCR, and TCRdb kept only the in-frame ones, dropping some. Counted here are 55,000 to 80,000 clones, around 87% occurring once; the ten biggest clones make up approximately 1%. This clonotype originated in an adult with an advanced solid tumor such as melanoma, head and neck, liver or kidney cancer. The source material was CD4+ or CD8+ T cells sorted from blood, sampled in a trial of the OX40 agonist ivuxolimab. The V gene is TRBV5-1, the J gene TRBJ2-7; unclear D gene. DNA for the CDR3: TGCGCCAGCAGCCCGGGTACTCCCACCTACGAGCAGTACTTC. It is translated as CASSPGTPTYEQYF.